The 17 T cell receptor beta chains below were found in one sample sequenced in a study of blood T cells in healthy people across ages. A second PCR of roughly 7 to 11 cycles used a sample-barcoded 5' primer and a J-beta primer mix. MiXCR was run by TCRdb on the 5' RACE reads, yielding one entry per CDR3 protein. The sample lists hundreds of thousands of distinct CDR3 sequences, around 26% seen once, with about 18% in the top ten. The sample comprised blood. Every receptor here comes from a woman aged 80 or over in good health.

Many counts were recorded for this clonotype. This chain links TRBV10-3 with TRBJ2-7; TRBD1 is a possible D gene (5 bases). Germline lookup yields CDR1 ENHRY and CDR2 SYGVKD. V lost 2 bases and J lost 2, with 13 bases in between. The CDR3 runs to 15 residues. Written as DNA, the CDR3 is TGTGCCATCAGTGAGGTCTCAGGGAAGCCCTACGAGCAGTACTTC. Encoded protein: CAISEVSGKPYEQYF.

V is TRBV6-5 and J is TRBJ2-7; D unclear. This CDR3 spans 15 amino acids. Germline V gene lookup returns CDR1 MNHEY and CDR2 SVGAGI. Trimming pared 2 bases from V and 3 bases from J, leaving 14 bases between. The CDR3 DNA sequence: TGTGCCAGCAGTTACAGGGCTTCATTCGGCTACGAGCAGTACTTC. This sequence encodes CASSYRASFGYEQYF.

This clonotype has a count of ten or more. This rearrangement joins TRBV3-1 to TRBJ2-5, with D unclear. V was pared by 5 bases and J by 4 bases, with 14 bases between. Germline CDR1 reads LGHDT; CDR2 reads YNNKEL (reference sequence). The CDR3 runs to 14 residues. CDR3 DNA: TGTGCCAGCAGCTCGACCCTCGTCCGAGAGACCCAGTACTTC. Translating it yields CASSSTLVRETQYF.

Worth noting for this clonotype: This may arise from a read error, as a much more abundant clone is one base away. The chain uses TRBV20-1 and TRBJ2-1; tentative D call: TRBD2 (6 bases). CDR1 is DFQATT and CDR2 is SNEGSKA in the germline V gene (reference sequence). V was shortened by 3 bases and J by 12 bases, with 12 bases between the two germline ends. The CDR3 totals 11 residues. CDR3 in amino acids: CSASLGTRQFF. The CDR3 DNA reads as TGCAGTGCTAGCCTCGGGACTCGGCAGTTCTTC.

The CDR3 region has the DNA TGTGCCAGCAGCGTAGTAGAGCGGGGGAGCTCCTACAATGAGCAGTTCTTC. It yields the protein CASSVVERGSSYNEQFF. This chain connects TRBV9 to TRBJ2-1; TRBD2 aligns across 8 bases. Trimming cost V 0 bases and J 0 bases; bases outside gene matches: 5. CDR3 size: 17 residues. From germline, CDR1 is SGDLS and CDR2 YYNGEE.

This clonotype was counted many times. The J gene is TRBJ2-5, the V gene TRBV6-6, with a possible D match to TRBD2 (5 bases). The V and J ends lost 8 bases and 1 base respectively, with 23 bases between them. The CDR3 covers 17 residues. CDR1 MNHNY and CDR2 SVGAGI come from the germline V gene (reference sequence). This CDR3 is CASVNSPLKRSQETQYF. CDR3 DNA sequence: TGTGCCAGCGTTAACAGCCCCCTTAAGCGGAGCCAAGAGACCCAGTACTTC.

The sample holds many counts of this clonotype. The chain joins TRBV7-2 to TRBJ2-5; TRBD2 agrees at 13 bases. V dropped 5 bases and J dropped 4; count of bases not matched to a gene: 4. The CDR3 covers 15 residues. Germline CDR1 SGHTA, CDR2 FQGNSA. The CDR3 sequence: CASSQLAGGRETQYF. The CDR3 nucleotides read TGTGCCAGCAGCCAACTAGCGGGGGGGAGAGAGACCCAGTACTTC.

The V and J genes are TRBV29-1 and TRBJ1-2; D ambiguous. From germline, CDR1 is SQVTM and CDR2 ANQGSEA. This CDR3 has 12 residues. The V and J ends lost 3 bases and 3 bases respectively, with 8 bases between them. The CDR3 here is CSVEWDDYGYTF. The CDR3, as DNA: TGCAGCGTTGAGTGGGATGACTATGGCTACACCTTC.

On this clonotype itself: A much larger clone differs by one base, so this may be a read error. This chain links TRBV9 with TRBJ2-5, with TRBD2 as a possible D gene (6 bases). The germline V and J ends were trimmed by 6 bases and 11 bases, with 23 bases remaining between them. Germline CDR1 reads SGDLS; CDR2 reads YYNGEE. The CDR3 loop spans 14 amino acids. The CDR3 is CASNSTTPSGEQYF. The DNA of the CDR3 is TGTGCCAGCAACTCGACGACACCCTCGGGGGAGCAGTACTTC. Based on the CDR3 plus reference TRBV9 and TRBJ2-5, the full variable domain is DSGVTQTPKHLITATGQRVTLRCSPRSGDLSVYWYQQSLDQGLQFLIQYYNGEERAKGNILERFSAQQFPDLHSELNLSSLELGDSALYFCASNSTTPSGEQYFGPGTRLLVL.

This clonotype was observed many times. The genes are TRBV27 and TRBJ2-6; no definite D call. V was cut by 4 bases and J by 1 base, with 8 bases left in between. This CDR3 contains 15 residues. Germline lookup yields CDR1 MNHEY and CDR2 SMNVEV (reference sequence). The CDR3 here is CASSSFTSGANVLTF. The CDR3 DNA sequence: TGTGCCAGCAGTTCCTTTACTTCTGGGGCCAACGTCCTGACTTTC.

This clonotype was counted many times. The CDR3 loop reads CASSQGTGGLYGYTF. The CDR3 nucleotides read TGTGCCAGCAGCCAGGGGACAGGGGGCCTCTATGGCTACACCTTC. The rearrangement links TRBV14 to TRBJ1-2; 12 nucleotides agree with TRBD1. J gave up 4 bases and V 3 bases, and 3 bases lay outside the gene matches. The V gene's germline CDR1 is SGHDN and CDR2 FVKESK. CDR3 length: 15 residues.

The chain carries TRBV29-1 and TRBJ2-1; D might be TRBD1 (7 bases). Trimming took off 3 bases at V and 9 bases at J, with 15 bases between the two ends. The CDR3 has 13 amino acids. Germline V gives CDR1 SQVTM, CDR2 ANQGSEA. Here the CDR3 DNA reads TGCAGCGTTGACAAGGGGGCGCGGGGTGAGCAGTTCTTC. Translating it yields CSVDKGARGEQFF.

This clonotype was detected ten times or more. The V and J genes are TRBV20-1 and TRBJ1-5; D ambiguous. The germline V gene encodes CDR1 DFQATT and CDR2 SNEGSKA (reference sequence). Trimming left V 2 bases short and J 6 bases short, with 11 bases between. This CDR3 has 13 amino acids. CDR3: CSARMDYGQPQHF. CDR3 in DNA: TGCAGTGCTAGAATGGATTATGGTCAGCCCCAGCATTTT.

The chain recombines TRBV6-2 or TRBV6-3 with TRBJ1-5, with D perhaps matching TRBD1 (5 bases). This CDR3 spans 15 amino acids. Germline CDR1 is MNHEY and CDR2 is SVGEGT. V lost 2 bases and J 5 bases, leaving 13 bases between the germline ends. CDR3 bases: TGTGCCAGCAGTTACGGGTTGGGGCGGGATCAGCCCCAGCATTTT. Protein product: CASSYGLGRDQPQHF.

Here the CDR3 DNA reads TGTGCCAGCAGTTACGGGGGCAGGGTAGGTGGCTACACCTTC. Translating it yields CASSYGGRVGGYTF. The genes are TRBV6-5 and TRBJ1-2; D possibly corresponds to TRBD1 (6 bases). The germline V gene has CDR1 MNHEY and CDR2 SVGAGI. The V gene lost 2 bases and the J gene lost 7 bases, with 14 bases spanning the gap. This CDR3 has 14 residues.

There are a few counts of this clonotype. A clone one base away is much larger, so this may be a read error. V is TRBV6-6 and J is TRBJ2-7; possibly TRBD2 for D (7 bases). This CDR3 has 13 residues. Germline CDR1 MNHNY, CDR2 SVGAGI (reference sequence). CDR3 bases: TGTACCAGCAGTTACGGGGGGCACTACGAGCAGTACTTC. Protein sequence: CTSSYGGHYEQYF.

This clonotype was seen only a few times. Relative to the germline gene, one junction end is altered; a read error may explain this. The chain employs TRBV5-6 and TRBJ2-1, with D hard to call. The CDR3 covers 12 residues. Per germline, CDR1 SGHDT and CDR2 YYEEEE. CDR3 loop: CASGLRGYEQFF. The CDR3 DNA follows: TGTGCCAGCGGCTTGCGAGGTTATGAGCAGTTCTTC.